Following are 19 T cell receptor beta chains from one sample sequenced in a study of regulatory T cells in long-lasting Graves disease. TCR beta libraries were built with iRepertoire HTBI primers and Arm-PCR of CDR3 regions. One entry per CDR3 protein, called by TCRdb with MiXCR from the multiplex PCR reads. Among 320,000 or so distinct CDR3 sequences listed, about a sixth were seen once. Time point indicated: newly diagnosed GD, antithyroid drugs for less than 3 months. Scientists built the TCR library using RNA that was extracted from PBMCs. The source was peripheral blood mononuclear cells (PBMCs), collected at new diagnosis, from a patient treated with antithyroid drugs. Every receptor here comes from a female donor with Graves disease.

This clonotype was detected only a few times. Here the CDR3 reads CASILREGLYEQYF. The CDR3 DNA follows: TGTGCCAGCATTTTACGGGAGGGCCTCTACGAGCAGTACTTC. The chain uses TRBV6-1 and TRBJ2-7; 8 nucleotides match TRBD2. J gave up 3 bases and V 7 bases, and 8 bases lay outside the gene matches. Germline V gene lookup returns CDR1 MNHNS and CDR2 SASEGT. This CDR3 is 14 amino acids long.

This clonotype was recorded at least ten times. The V gene is TRBV6-2 or TRBV6-3, the J gene TRBJ2-7; 8 bases are shared with TRBD2. The CDR3 contains 17 residues. Losses at the gene ends were 0 bases for V and 4 bases for J; bases not matched to a gene: 11. CDR1 and CDR2 (germline): MNHEY, SVGEGT. The DNA of the CDR3 is TGTGCCAGCAGTTACTCGAGTAGCAGCGGGAGTTTATACGAGCAGTACTTC. Translating gives CASSYSSSSGSLYEQYF.

This clonotype was detected ten times or more. V and J are TRBV30 and TRBJ1-1; the D is unclear. Germline CDR1 GTSNPN, CDR2 SVGIG (reference sequence). The CDR3 is 12 amino acids. The V gene lost 4 bases and the J gene lost 6 bases, with 12 bases spanning the gap. The CDR3 sequence is CAWKTAPSEAFF. The CDR3 DNA sequence: TGTGCCTGGAAAACCGCACCGTCTGAAGCTTTCTTT. Variable domain in full (rest from reference TRBV30 and TRBJ1-1): SQTIHQWPATLVQPVGSPLSLECTVEGTSNPNLYWYRQAAGRGLQLLFYSVGIGQISSEVPQNLSASRPQDRQFILSSKKLLLSDSGFYLCAWKTAPSEAFFGQGTRLTVV.

This clonotype came up many times. The rearrangement links TRBV2 to TRBJ2-2; 7 positions agree with TRBD2. The CDR3 is 19 amino acids. The J segment lost 8 bases and the V segment lost 3 bases, leaving 21 bases of the junction unmatched. Per germline, CDR1 SNHLY and CDR2 FYNNEI. This chain's CDR3 is CASSEPPGVRGGSTGELFF. In nucleotides, the CDR3 is TGTGCCAGCAGTGAGCCCCCTGGGGTACGTGGCGGGAGTACAGGGGAGCTGTTTTTT.

The gene calls are TRBV28 and TRBJ2-5, with TRBD2 matching 8 bases. Germline loops: CDR1 MDHEN, CDR2 SYDVKM. J gave up 1 base and V 2 bases, and 9 bases lay outside the gene matches. The CDR3 covers 17 residues. In DNA form, the CDR3 reads TGTGCCAGCAGTTTAAGGGCGGGGGGCGACCCCCAAGAGACCCAGTACTTC. Translated: CASSLRAGGDPQETQYF.

This clonotype was detected ten times or more. The CDR3 sequence: CASTGQGWEKLFF. DNA of the CDR3: TGTGCCAGTACGGGACAGGGGTGGGAAAAACTGTTTTTT. The gene calls are TRBV28 and TRBJ1-4; 10 nucleotides agree with TRBD1. Germline trimming cut 9 bases from V and 8 bases from J; bases unmatched to any gene: 6. Per germline, CDR1 MDHEN and CDR2 SYDVKM. The CDR3 runs 13 residues.

In its sample, this clonotype was seen many times. The chain links TRBV27 to TRBJ2-2; 9 bases are a match to TRBD2. CDR3 length: 17 amino acids. Germline CDR1 MNHEY, CDR2 SMNVEV (reference sequence). The ends lost 3 bases at V and 2 bases at J; junction bases unmatched: 7. The CDR3 reads CASSFLGLASNTGELFF. The CDR3 coding sequence is TGTGCCAGCAGTTTCCTCGGACTAGCGAGCAACACCGGGGAGCTGTTTTTT.

This clonotype appeared many times. The chain combines TRBV5-1 with TRBJ1-3; weak D call: TRBD1 (6 bases). The germline V gene has CDR1 SGHRS and CDR2 YFSETQ. Trimming cost V 2 bases and J 4 bases, with 10 bases left between them. This CDR3 spans 14 amino acids. The DNA of the CDR3 is TGCGCCAGCAGCTTTACAGGGATGGGAAACACCATATATTTT. It specifies CASSFTGMGNTIYF. The variable domain in full, completed from reference TRBV5-1 and TRBJ1-3, reads KAGVTQTPRYLIKTRGQQVTLSCSPISGHRSVSWYQQTPGQGLQFLFEYFSETQRNKGNFPGRFSGRQFSNSRSEMNVSTLELGDSALYLCASSFTGMGNTIYFGEGSWLTVV.

This clonotype was seen at least ten times. This sequence joins TRBV14 and TRBJ2-1, with 9 bases that match TRBD2. V gave up 3 bases and J gave up 0 bases; unmatched junction bases: 3. The germline gives CDR1 SGHDN, CDR2 FVKESK. The CDR3 has 16 amino acids. CDR3 amino acids: CASSQTSGISYNEQFF. DNA for the CDR3: TGTGCCAGCAGCCAGACTAGCGGAATCTCCTACAATGAGCAGTTCTTC.

The chain combines TRBV3-1 with TRBJ2-7, with a possible D match to TRBD2 (6 bases). Trimming shortened V by 0 bases and J by 0 bases, and 15 bases separated the two germline ends. CDR1 and CDR2 from the germline V gene are LGHDT and YNNKEL (reference sequence). The CDR3 is 17 residues long. CDR3 protein: CASSQESLAKSSYEQYF. For the CDR3, the DNA is TGTGCCAGCAGCCAAGAGTCCCTAGCGAAGAGCTCCTACGAGCAGTACTTC.

The CDR3 coding sequence is TGTGCCAGCAGCCTCCAGATCTCTGGGGCCAACGTCCTGACTTTC. Encoded protein: CASSLQISGANVLTF. The chain is built from TRBV28 and TRBJ2-6; D unclear. The CDR3 consists of 15 residues. V was shortened by 6 bases and J by 0 bases, with 9 bases between the two germline ends. Looked up from germline, CDR1 is MDHEN and CDR2 is SYDVKM. Together with reference TRBV28 and TRBJ2-6, the CDR3 gives the full variable domain: DVKVTQSSRYLVKRTGEKVFLECVQDMDHENMFWYRQDPGLGLRLIYFSYDVKMKEKGDIPEGYSVSREKKERFSLILESASTNQTSMYLCASSLQISGANVLTFGAGSRLTVL.

This clonotype was seen at least ten times. The rearrangement uses TRBV15 and TRBJ2-1, with D tentatively TRBD1 (5 bases). This CDR3 comprises 12 residues. Trimming removed 8 bases from V and 8 bases from J, with 13 bases in between. Germline V lookup: CDR1 LNHNV, CDR2 YYDKDF (reference sequence). CDR3 nucleotide sequence: TGTGCCACCGGGGCGGTCGGGTATGAGCAGTTCTTC. It is translated as CATGAVGYEQFF.

Note on this clonotype: A single base separates this from a much larger clone, so it may be a read error. V and J are TRBV3-1 and TRBJ2-7; TRBD2 aligns across 7 bases. Germline CDR1 and CDR2: LGHDT and YNNKEL (reference sequence). The CDR3 covers 15 residues. Trimming at V came to 5 bases and at J to 0 bases, leaving 7 bases not matched to a gene. The CDR3 loop reads CASSVPGLLSYEQYF. In DNA form, the CDR3 reads TGTGCCAGCAGCGTCCCGGGACTACTCTCCTACGAGCAGTACTTC.

Concerning this clonotype itself: This may come from a read error, since a much larger clone is one base off. The rearrangement uses TRBV5-1 and TRBJ1-1, with 8 bases lining up with TRBD1. CDR1 and CDR2 (germline): SGHRS, YFSETQ. This CDR3 is 15 amino acids long. CDR3: CASSSVDRETTESFF. In DNA, the CDR3 is TGTGCCAGCAGCTCCGTGGACAGGGAGACGACTGAATCTTTCTTT.

The CDR3 sequence is CASRRDRQADTEAFF. CDR3 coding DNA: TGTGCCAGCAGAAGGGACAGGCAGGCGGACACTGAAGCTTTCTTT. The rearrangement uses TRBV12-3 or TRBV12-4 and TRBJ1-1, with 8 bases lining up with TRBD1. The CDR3 length is 15 residues. V shed 6 bases and J 3 bases; nucleotides not matched to a gene: 9.

Of note for this clonotype: A much larger clone lies a single base off, so this may be a read error. The rearrangement links TRBV7-2 to TRBJ2-1; 9 bases match TRBD2. CDR1 is SGHTA and CDR2 is FQGNSA in the germline V gene. V was pared by 11 bases and J by 10 bases, with 21 bases of the junction left unmatched. The CDR3 spans 16 residues. CDR3 sequence (DNA): TGTGCCGCCAAACTTACTTGGGCTAGCGGGGCCTACGAGCAGTTCTTC. This sequence encodes CAAKLTWASGAYEQFF.

This clonotype was counted only a few times. This rearrangement joins TRBV6-5 to TRBJ2-2, with D maybe TRBD2 (6 bases). This CDR3 region has 13 residues. Trimming stripped 4 bases from V and 6 bases from J, with 9 bases between. Germline lookup yields CDR1 MNHEY and CDR2 SVGAGI. The CDR3 reads CASSFREAGELFF. CDR3 nucleotides: TGTGCCAGCAGTTTCAGGGAGGCCGGGGAGCTGTTTTTT.

This clonotype was counted at least ten times. This chain joins TRBV11-3 and TRBJ2-2; 8 bases are shared with TRBD2. This CDR3 contains 15 residues. Germline-derived CDR1 and CDR2 are SGHNT and YENEEA. After removal of 5 bases from V and 4 bases from J, the junction contained 6 bases not matched to a gene. The CDR3 is CASSRGGQSTGELFF. CDR3 DNA sequence: TGTGCCAGCAGCCGCGGGGGGCAATCCACCGGGGAGCTGTTTTTT.

This clonotype was seen repeatedly, ten times or more. The chain carries TRBV27 and TRBJ1-2, with 9 bases aligning to TRBD1. Germline trimming cut 0 bases from V and 8 bases from J; bases unmatched to any gene: 4. The CDR3 is 14 residues long. Germline-derived CDR1 and CDR2 are MNHEY and SMNVEV (reference sequence). The CDR3 is CASSLSQGADGYTF. DNA of the CDR3: TGTGCCAGCAGTTTATCACAGGGGGCAGACGGCTACACCTTC.